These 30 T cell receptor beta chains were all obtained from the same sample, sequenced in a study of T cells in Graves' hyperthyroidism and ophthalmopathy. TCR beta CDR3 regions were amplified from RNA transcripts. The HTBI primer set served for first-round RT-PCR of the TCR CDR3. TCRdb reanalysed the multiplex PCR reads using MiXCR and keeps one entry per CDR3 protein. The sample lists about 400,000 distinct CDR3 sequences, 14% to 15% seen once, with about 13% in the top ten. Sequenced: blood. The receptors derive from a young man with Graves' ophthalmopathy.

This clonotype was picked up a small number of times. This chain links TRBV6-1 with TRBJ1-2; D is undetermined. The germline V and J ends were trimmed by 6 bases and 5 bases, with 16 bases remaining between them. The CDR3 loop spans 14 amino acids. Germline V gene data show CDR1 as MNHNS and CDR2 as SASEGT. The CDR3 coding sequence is TGTGCCAGCAGCCGCGGACCGGGCTGGTATGGCTACACCTTC. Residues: CASSRGPGWYGYTF.

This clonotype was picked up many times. DNA for the CDR3: TGTGCCAGCAGCATCGATCCGGGGGGGCCCTACGAGCAGTACTTC. Protein product: CASSIDPGGPYEQYF. The genes are TRBV7-2 and TRBJ2-7, with 8 bases that match TRBD2. This CDR3 contains 15 residues. Germline V gene sequence: CDR1 SGHTA, CDR2 FQGNSA. Trimming at V came to 5 bases and at J to 2 bases, leaving 8 bases not matched to a gene.

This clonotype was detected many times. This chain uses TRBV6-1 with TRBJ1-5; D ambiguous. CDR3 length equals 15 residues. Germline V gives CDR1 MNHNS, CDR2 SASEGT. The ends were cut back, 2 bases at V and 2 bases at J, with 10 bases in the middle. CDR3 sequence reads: CASSENLLGNQPQHF. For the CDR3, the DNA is TGTGCCAGCAGTGAAAATTTGCTGGGCAATCAGCCCCAGCATTTT.

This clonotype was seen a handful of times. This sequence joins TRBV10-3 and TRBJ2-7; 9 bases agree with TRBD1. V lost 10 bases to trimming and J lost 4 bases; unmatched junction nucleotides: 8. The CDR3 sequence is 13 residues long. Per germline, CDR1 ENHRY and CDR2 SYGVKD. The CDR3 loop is CATLTGGGYEQYF. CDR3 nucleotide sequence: TGTGCCACCCTGACAGGGGGGGGGTACGAGCAGTACTTC.

CDR3: CASSFSRTGWGTQYF. The CDR3 region has the DNA TGTGCCAGCAGTTTCAGTCGGACAGGGTGGGGGACCCAGTACTTC. The chain has TRBV12-3 or TRBV12-4 and TRBJ2-5; 8 nucleotides align to TRBD1. V was clipped by 3 bases and J by 7 bases; unmatched bases: 10. The length of the CDR3 is 15 residues.

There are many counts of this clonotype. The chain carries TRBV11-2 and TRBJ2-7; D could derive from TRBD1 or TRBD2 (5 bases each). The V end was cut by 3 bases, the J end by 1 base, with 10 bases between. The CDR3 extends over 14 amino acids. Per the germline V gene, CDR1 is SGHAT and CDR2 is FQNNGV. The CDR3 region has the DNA TGTGCCAGCAGCTTCGGGACCGAATCCTACGAGCAGTACTTC. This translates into CASSFGTESYEQYF. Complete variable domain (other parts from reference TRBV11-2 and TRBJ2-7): EAGVAQSPRYKIIEKRQSVAFWCNPISGHATLYWYQQILGQGPKLLIQFQNNGVVDDSQLPKDRFSAERLKGVDSTLKIQPAKLEDSAVYLCASSFGTESYEQYFGPGTRLTVT.

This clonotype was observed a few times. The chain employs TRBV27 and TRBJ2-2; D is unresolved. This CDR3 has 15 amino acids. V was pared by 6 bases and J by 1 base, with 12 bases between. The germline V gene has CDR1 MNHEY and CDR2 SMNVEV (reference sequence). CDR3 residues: CASSGRTLNTGELFF. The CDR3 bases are TGTGCCAGCAGCGGGCGGACCCTGAACACCGGGGAGCTGTTTTTT.

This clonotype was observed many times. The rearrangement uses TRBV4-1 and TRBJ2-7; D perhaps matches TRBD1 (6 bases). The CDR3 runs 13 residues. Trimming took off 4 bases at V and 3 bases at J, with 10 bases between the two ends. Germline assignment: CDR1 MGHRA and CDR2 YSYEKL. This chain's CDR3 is CASSPRDNYEQYF. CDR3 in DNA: TGCGCCAGCAGCCCCCGGGACAACTACGAGCAGTACTTC.

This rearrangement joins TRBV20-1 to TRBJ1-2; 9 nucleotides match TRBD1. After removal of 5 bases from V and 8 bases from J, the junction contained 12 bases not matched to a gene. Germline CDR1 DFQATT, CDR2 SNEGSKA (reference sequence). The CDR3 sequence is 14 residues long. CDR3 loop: CSALAGTGLIGYTF. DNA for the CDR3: TGCAGTGCTTTGGCAGGGACAGGGTTGATAGGCTACACCTTC.

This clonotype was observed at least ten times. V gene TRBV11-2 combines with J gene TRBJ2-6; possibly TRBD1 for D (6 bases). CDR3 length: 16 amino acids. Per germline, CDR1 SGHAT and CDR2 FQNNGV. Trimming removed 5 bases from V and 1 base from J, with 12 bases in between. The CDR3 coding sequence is TGTGCCAGCAGCCCTATAGGACAGTCTGGGGCCAACGTCCTGACTTTC. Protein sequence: CASSPIGQSGANVLTF.

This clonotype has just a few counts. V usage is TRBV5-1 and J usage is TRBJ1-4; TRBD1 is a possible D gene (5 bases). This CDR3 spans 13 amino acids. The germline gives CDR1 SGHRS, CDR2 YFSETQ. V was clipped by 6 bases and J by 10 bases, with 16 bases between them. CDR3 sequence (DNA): TGCGCCAGCACCGCGGAGGGGCTCGGAAAACTGTTTTTT. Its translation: CASTAEGLGKLFF. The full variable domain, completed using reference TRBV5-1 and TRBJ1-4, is KAGVTQTPRYLIKTRGQQVTLSCSPISGHRSVSWYQQTPGQGLQFLFEYFSETQRNKGNFPGRFSGRQFSNSRSEMNVSTLELGDSALYLCASTAEGLGKLFFGSGTQLSVL.

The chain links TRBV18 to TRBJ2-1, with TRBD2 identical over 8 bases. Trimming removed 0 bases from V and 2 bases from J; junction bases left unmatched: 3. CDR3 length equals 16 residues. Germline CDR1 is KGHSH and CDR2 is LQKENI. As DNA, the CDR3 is TGTGCCAGCTCACCACCGCGAGCGGGAGCCTACAATGAGCAGTTCTTC. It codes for CASSPPRAGAYNEQFF.

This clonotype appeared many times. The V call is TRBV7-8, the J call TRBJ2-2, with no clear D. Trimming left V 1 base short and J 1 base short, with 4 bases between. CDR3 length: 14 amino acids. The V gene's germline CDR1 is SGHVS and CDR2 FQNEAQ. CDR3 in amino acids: CASSLEGNTGELFF. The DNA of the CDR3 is TGTGCCAGCAGCTTAGAAGGGAACACCGGGGAGCTGTTTTTT.

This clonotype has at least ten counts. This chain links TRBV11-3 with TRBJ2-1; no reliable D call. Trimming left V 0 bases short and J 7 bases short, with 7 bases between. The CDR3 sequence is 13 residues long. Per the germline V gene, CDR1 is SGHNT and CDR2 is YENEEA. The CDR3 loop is CASSLDLGNEQFF. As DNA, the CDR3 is TGTGCCAGCAGCTTAGATTTGGGAAATGAGCAGTTCTTC.

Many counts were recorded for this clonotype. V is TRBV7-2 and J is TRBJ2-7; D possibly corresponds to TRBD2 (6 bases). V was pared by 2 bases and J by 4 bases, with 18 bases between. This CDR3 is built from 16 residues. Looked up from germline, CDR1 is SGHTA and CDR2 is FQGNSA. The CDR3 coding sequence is TGTGCCAGCAGCTTAAAACCGCACTCGGGACTTTACGAGCAGTACTTC. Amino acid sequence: CASSLKPHSGLYEQYF.

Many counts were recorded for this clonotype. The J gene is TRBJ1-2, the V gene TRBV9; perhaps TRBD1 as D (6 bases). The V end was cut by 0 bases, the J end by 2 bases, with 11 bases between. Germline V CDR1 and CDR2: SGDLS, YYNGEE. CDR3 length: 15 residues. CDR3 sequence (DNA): TGTGCCAGCAGCGTAGACCAGGGGAAGAACTATGGCTACACCTTC. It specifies CASSVDQGKNYGYTF.

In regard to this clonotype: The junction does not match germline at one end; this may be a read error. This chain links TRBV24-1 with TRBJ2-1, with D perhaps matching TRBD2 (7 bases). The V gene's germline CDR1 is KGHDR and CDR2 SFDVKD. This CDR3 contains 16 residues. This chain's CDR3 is CATSHERGASYNEQIF. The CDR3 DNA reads TGTGCCACCAGTCACGAACGGGGGGCCTCCTACAATGAGCAGATCTTC.

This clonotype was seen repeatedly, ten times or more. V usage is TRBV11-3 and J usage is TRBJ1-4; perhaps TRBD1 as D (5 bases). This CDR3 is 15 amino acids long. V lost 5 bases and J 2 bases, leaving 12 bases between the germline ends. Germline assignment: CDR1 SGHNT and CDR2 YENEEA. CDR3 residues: CASSGGVGTNEKLFF. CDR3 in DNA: TGTGCCAGCAGCGGAGGGGTAGGGACTAATGAAAAACTGTTTTTT.

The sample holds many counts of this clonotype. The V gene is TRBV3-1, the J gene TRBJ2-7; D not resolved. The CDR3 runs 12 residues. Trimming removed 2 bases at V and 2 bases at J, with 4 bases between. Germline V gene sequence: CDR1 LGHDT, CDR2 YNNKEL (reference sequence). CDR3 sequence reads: CASSQSTYEQYF. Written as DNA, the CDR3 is TGTGCCAGCAGCCAATCCACCTACGAGCAGTACTTC.

The CDR3 coding sequence is TGTGCCAGCAGCCCACAGGACCTGGAGAGGGAGACCCAGTACTTC. Translating it yields CASSPQDLERETQYF. The chain couples TRBV7-9 to TRBJ2-5, with D perhaps matching TRBD1 (5 bases). Germline values: CDR1 SEHNR, CDR2 FQNEAQ (reference sequence). The CDR3 has 15 residues. V lost 5 bases to trimming and J lost 5 bases, with 18 bases between them. Full variable domain (outside the CDR3, taken from reference TRBV7-9 and TRBJ2-5): DTGVSQNPRHKITKRGQNVTFRCDPISEHNRLYWYRQTLGQGPEFLTYFQNEAQLEKSRLLSDRFSAERPKGSFSTLEIQRTEQGDSAMYLCASSPQDLERETQYFGPGTRLLVL.

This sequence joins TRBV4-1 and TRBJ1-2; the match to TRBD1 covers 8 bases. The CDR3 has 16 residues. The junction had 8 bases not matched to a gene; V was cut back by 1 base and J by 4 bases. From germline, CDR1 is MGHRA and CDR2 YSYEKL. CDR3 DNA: TGCGCCAGCAGCCAAGGTGCCAGGGGGCGGTCCTATGGCTACACCTTC. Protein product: CASSQGARGRSYGYTF.

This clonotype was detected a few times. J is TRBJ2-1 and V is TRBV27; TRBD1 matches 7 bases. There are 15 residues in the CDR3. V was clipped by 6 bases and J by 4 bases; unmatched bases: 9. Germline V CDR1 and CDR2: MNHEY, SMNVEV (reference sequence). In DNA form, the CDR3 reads TGTGCCAGCAGACTACAGGGGCCTAAATACAATGAGCAGTTCTTC. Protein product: CASRLQGPKYNEQFF.

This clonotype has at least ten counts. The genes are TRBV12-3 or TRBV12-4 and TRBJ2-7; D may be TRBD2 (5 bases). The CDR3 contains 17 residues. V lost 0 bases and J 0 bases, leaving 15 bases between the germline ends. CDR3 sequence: CASSLAQSGRSSYEQYF. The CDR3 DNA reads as TGTGCCAGCAGTTTAGCGCAAAGCGGTAGGAGCTCCTACGAGCAGTACTTC.

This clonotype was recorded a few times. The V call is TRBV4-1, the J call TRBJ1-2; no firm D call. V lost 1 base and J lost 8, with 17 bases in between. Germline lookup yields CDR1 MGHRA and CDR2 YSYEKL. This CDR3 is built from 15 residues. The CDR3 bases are TGCGCCAGCAGCCAAGCTCCGGTCGCCCTGGGGGGCTACACCTTC. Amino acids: CASSQAPVALGGYTF.

DNA for the CDR3: TGTGCCAGCAGCTTCATTGCGGCCGCCGGGGAGCTGTTTTTT. Amino acid sequence: CASSFIAAAGELFF. This sequence joins TRBV11-2 and TRBJ2-2; D is unclear. V lost 3 bases and J 6 bases, leaving 11 bases between the germline ends. This CDR3 has 14 amino acids. CDR1 is SGHAT, CDR2 FQNNGV, per germline.

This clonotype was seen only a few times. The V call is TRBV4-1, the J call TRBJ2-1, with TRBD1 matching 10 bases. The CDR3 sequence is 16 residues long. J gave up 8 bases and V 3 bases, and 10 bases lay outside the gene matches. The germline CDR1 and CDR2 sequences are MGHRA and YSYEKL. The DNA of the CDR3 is TGCGCCAGCAGCCAGTCGACAGGGGGCGTCTTCTATGAGCAGTTCTTC. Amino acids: CASSQSTGGVFYEQFF.

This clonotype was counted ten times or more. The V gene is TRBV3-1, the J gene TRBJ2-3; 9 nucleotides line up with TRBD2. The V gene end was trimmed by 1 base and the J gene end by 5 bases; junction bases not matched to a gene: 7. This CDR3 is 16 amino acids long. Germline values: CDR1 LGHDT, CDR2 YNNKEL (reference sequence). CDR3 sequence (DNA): TGTGCCAGCAGCCAAGCCAGCGGGGGGCATGGAGATACGCAGTATTTT. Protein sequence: CASSQASGGHGDTQYF.

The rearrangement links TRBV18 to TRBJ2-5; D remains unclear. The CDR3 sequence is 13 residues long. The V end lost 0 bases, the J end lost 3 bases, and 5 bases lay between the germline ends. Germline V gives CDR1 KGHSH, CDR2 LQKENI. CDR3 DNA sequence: TGTGCCAGCTCACCACCCCCCAAAGAGACCCAGTACTTC. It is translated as CASSPPPKETQYF.

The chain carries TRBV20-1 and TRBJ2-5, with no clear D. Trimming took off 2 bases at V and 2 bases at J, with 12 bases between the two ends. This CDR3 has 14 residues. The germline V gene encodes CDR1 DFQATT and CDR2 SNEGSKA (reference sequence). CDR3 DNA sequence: TGCAGTGCTAGATTGATGGATTTACAAGAGACCCAGTACTTC. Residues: CSARLMDLQETQYF.

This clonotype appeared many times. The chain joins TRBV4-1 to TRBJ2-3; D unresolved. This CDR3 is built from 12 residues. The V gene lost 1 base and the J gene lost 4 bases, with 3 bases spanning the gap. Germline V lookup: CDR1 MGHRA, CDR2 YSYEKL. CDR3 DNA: TGCGCCAGCAGCCAAGTCGCAGATACGCAGTATTTT. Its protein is CASSQVADTQYF.